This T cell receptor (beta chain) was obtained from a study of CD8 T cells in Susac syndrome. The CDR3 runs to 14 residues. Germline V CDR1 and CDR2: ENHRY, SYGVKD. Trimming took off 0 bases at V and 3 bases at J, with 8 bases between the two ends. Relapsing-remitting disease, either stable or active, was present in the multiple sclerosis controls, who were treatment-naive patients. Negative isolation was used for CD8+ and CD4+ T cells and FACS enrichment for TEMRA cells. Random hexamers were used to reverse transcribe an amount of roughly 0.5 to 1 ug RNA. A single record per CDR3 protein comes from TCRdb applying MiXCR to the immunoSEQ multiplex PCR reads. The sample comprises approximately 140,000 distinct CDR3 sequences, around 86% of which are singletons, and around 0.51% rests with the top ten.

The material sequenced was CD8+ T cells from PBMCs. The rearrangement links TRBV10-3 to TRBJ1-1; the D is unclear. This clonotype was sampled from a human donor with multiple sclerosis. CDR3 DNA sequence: TGTGCCATCAGTGAGTCCCGGCCCTACACTGAAGCTTTCTTT. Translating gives CAISESRPYTEAFF.